Here is one T cell receptor (beta chain) with its context. What it recognizes is unknown. This record comes from a study of blood T cells in healthy people across ages. Then a second PCR, running about 6 to 11 cycles, was carried out with a sample-barcoded 5' primer and a J-beta primer mix. TCRdb reprocessed the 5' RACE reads via MiXCR and lists one record per CDR3 protein. The sample has roughly 1.4 million distinct CDR3 sequences, 55% to 75% seen once; the top ten hold approximately 7%. Those donating, healthy Caucasian individuals from Russia, were aged about 6 to 100. Every donor contributed roughly 10 milliliters of peripheral blood by blood draw. Study-wide results and limits: TCR beta diversity tracked closely with naive T cell percentage. Not knowing donor CMV status may have confounded expanded clonotype changes.

CDR1 is MGHRA, CDR2 YSYEKL, per germline. The CDR3 is 16 residues long. V was shortened by 0 bases and J by 1 base, with 13 bases between the two germline ends. The sequence derives from a man aged 18-30 years in good health. The V and J genes are TRBV4-1 and TRBJ2-7; no definite D call. Material for sequencing was blood. CDR3 in DNA: TGCGCCAGCAGCCAAGAGGATGGTCGTGTTTCCTACGAGCAGTACTTC. As protein: CASSQEDGRVSYEQYF.